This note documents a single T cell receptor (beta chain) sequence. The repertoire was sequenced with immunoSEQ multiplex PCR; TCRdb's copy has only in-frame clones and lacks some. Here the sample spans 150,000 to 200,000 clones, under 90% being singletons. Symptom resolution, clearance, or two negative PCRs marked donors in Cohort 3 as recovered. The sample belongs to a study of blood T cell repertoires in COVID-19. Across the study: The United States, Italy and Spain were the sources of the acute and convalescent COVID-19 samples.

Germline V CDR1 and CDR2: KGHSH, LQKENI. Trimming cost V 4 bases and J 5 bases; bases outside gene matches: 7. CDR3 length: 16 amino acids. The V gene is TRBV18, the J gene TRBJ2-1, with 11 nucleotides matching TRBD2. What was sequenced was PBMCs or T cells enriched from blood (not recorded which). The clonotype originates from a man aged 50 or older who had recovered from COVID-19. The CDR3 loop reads CASSQPGTSGHNEQFF. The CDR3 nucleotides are TGTGCCAGCTCACAGCCCGGGACTAGCGGCCACAATGAGCAGTTCTTC.